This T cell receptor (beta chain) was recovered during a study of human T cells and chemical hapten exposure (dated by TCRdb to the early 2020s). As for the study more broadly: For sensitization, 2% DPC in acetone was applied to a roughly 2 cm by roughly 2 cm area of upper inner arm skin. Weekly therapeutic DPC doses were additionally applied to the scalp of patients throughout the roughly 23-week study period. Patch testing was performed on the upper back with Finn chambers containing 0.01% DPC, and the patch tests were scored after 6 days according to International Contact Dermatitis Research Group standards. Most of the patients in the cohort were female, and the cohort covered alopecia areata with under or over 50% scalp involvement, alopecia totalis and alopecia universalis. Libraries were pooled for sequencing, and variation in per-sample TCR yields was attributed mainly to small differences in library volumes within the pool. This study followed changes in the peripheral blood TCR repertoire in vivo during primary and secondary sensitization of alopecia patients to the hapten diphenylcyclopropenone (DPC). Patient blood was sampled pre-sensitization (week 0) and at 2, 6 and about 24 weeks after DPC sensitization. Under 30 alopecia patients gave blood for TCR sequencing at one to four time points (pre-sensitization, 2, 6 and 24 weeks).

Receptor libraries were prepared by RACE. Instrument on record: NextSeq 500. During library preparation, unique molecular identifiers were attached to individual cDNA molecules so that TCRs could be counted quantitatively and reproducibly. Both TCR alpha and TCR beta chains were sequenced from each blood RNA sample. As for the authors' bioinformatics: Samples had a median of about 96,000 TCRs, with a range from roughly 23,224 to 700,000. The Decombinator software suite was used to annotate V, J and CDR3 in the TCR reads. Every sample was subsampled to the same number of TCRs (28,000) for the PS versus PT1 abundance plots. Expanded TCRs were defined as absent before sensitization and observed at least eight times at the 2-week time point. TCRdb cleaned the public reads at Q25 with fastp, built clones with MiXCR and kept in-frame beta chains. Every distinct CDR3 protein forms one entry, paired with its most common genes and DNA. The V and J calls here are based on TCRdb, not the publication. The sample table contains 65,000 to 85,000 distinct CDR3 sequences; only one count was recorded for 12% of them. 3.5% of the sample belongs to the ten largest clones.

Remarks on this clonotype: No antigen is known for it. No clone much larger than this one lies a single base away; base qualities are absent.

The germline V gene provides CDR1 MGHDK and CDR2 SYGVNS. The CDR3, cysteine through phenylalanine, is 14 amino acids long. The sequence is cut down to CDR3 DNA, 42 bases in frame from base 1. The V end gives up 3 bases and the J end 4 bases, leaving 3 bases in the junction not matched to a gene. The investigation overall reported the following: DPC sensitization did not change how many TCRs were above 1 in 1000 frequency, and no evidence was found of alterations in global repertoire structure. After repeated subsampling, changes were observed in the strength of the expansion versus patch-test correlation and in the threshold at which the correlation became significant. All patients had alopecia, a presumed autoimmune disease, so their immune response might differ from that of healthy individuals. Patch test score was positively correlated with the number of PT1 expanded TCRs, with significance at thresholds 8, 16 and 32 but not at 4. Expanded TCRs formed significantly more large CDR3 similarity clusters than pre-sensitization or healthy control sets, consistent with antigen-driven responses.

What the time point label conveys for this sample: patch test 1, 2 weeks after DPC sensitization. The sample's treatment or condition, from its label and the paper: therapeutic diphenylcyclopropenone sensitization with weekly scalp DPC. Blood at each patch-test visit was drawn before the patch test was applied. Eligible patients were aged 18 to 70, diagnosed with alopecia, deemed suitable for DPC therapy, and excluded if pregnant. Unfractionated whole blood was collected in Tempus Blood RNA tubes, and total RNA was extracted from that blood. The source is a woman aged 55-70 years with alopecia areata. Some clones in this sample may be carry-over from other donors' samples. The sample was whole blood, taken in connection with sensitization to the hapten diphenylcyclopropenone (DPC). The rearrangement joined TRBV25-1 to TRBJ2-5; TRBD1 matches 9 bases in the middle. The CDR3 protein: CASSDYRGLETQYF. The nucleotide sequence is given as TGTGCCAGCAGTGACTACAGGGGGCTAGAGACCCAGTACTTC.